The text below deals with one TCR beta chain. Its antigen remains unknown. This entry is derived from a study of T cell responses to AZD1222 COVID-19 vaccine. The study's findings and limits: Close to half of spike-specific TCRs reportedly recognize unmutated variant regions. There were mostly white British donors and more females than males, and clonal diversity was possibly underestimated. Baseline antibody screening turned up just six or seven seropositive AZD1222 recipients.

Method: immunoSEQ multiplex PCR; TCRdb's copy keeps in-frame clones and lacks some. Of some 110,000 clones listed, 88% are singletons. The length of the CDR3 is 13 residues. V shed 5 bases and J shed 8 bases, with 13 bases lying between them. Germline V CDR1 and CDR2: LNHDA, SQIVND (reference sequence). Sample: peripheral blood, taken 28 days after the second AZD1222 dose. The sequence came from an adult who received the AZD1222 COVID-19 vaccine. The chain combines TRBV19 with TRBJ1-5, with a tentative D call TRBD1 (6 bases). The CDR3 DNA follows: TGTGCCAGTAGTTTAGGAGGGGGGAAGCCCCAGCATTTT. As protein: CASSLGGGKPQHF.